The 11 T cell receptor beta chains below were found in one sample sequenced in a study of regulatory T cells in long-lasting Graves disease. Time point specified: newly diagnosed GD, antithyroid drugs for less than 3 months. From RNA extracted from PBMCs, the TCR library was made. Relying on iRepertoire HTBI primers and Arm-PCR of CDR3 regions, the team built TCR beta libraries. From the multiplex PCR reads, TCRdb called clonotypes with MiXCR, one entry per CDR3 protein. This sample yields 560,000 or so distinct CDR3 sequences, of which more than 15% are seen a single time; approximately 12% belongs to the top ten. The same sample was also studied in work on T cells in Graves' hyperthyroidism and ophthalmopathy.

Sample: peripheral blood mononuclear cells (PBMCs), taken at new diagnosis, from a patient treated with antithyroid drugs. The receptors originated from a man aged 18 to 29 with Graves disease.

This clonotype was picked up many times. This chain connects TRBV18 to TRBJ2-1, with D perhaps TRBD2 (6 bases). Germline CDR1 is KGHSH and CDR2 is LQKENI. Trimming took off 3 bases at V and 0 bases at J, with 12 bases between the two ends. CDR3 length equals 16 residues. This CDR3 reads CASSPLGGGSYNEQFF. The CDR3 DNA is TGTGCCAGCTCACCCCTTGGGGGAGGCTCCTACAATGAGCAGTTCTTC.

The V call is TRBV30, the J call TRBJ1-3; D not resolved. V lost 5 bases and J lost 1, with 6 bases in between. This CDR3 has 12 amino acids. CDR1 and CDR2 (germline): GTSNPN, SVGIG (reference sequence). This CDR3 is CAWRLSGNTIYF. CDR3 DNA: TGTGCCTGGCGGCTTTCTGGAAACACCATATATTTT.

A few counts support this clonotype. This rearrangement joins TRBV15 to TRBJ2-5; 15 bases line up with TRBD2. In germline, CDR1 is LNHNV, CDR2 YYDKDF (reference sequence). Trimming at V came to 3 bases and at J to 5 bases, leaving 7 bases not matched to a gene. CDR3 length equals 17 residues. The CDR3 DNA reads TGTGCCACCAGCAGTCCGGGACTAGCGGGAGGTAGTGAGACCCAGTACTTC. Encoded protein: CATSSPGLAGGSETQYF. The whole variable domain, remainder taken from reference TRBV15 and TRBJ2-5, is DAMVIQNPRYQVTQFGKPVTLSCSQTLNHNVMYWYQQKSSQAPKLLFHYYDKDFNNEADTPDNFQSRRPNTSFCFLDIRSPGLGDTAMYLCATSSPGLAGGSETQYFGPGTRLLVL.

The V call is TRBV30, the J call TRBJ2-2; 9 bases map to TRBD1. Trimming cost V 4 bases and J 9 bases; bases outside gene matches: 9. The CDR3 is 14 amino acids. CDR1 is GTSNPN, CDR2 SVGIG, per germline (reference sequence). The CDR3 DNA reads TGTGCCTGGACCCGACCGGGACAGGGACGGGAGCTGTTTTTT. This sequence encodes CAWTRPGQGRELFF. Looking up the rest from reference TRBV30 and TRBJ2-2 gives the full variable domain: SQTIHQWPATLVQPVGSPLSLECTVEGTSNPNLYWYRQAAGRGLQLLFYSVGIGQISSEVPQNLSASRPQDRQFILSSKKLLLSDSGFYLCAWTRPGQGRELFFGEGSRLTVL.

This clonotype was detected a few times. The chain couples TRBV20-1 to TRBJ2-7; 16 nucleotides agree with TRBD2. CDR1 is DFQATT, CDR2 SNEGSKA, per germline (reference sequence). This CDR3 is built from 16 residues. V shed 4 bases, J shed 7 bases, and the junction held 10 bases outside the gene matches. The CDR3 loop reads CSATGLAGGPTGEQYF. Written as DNA, the CDR3 is TGCAGTGCTACGGGACTAGCGGGAGGGCCTACGGGAGAGCAGTACTTC.

This clonotype was found a few times. This chain connects TRBV7-2 to TRBJ2-3, with D perhaps being TRBD1 or TRBD2 (5 bases each). The germline V gene has CDR1 SGHTA and CDR2 FQGNSA. This CDR3 is 14 amino acids long. With 1 base removed from V and 9 bases from J, the gap between germline ends came to 14 bases. CDR3 sequence: CASSLDGQGRTQYF. The CDR3 coding sequence is TGTGCCAGCAGCTTAGATGGTCAGGGACGGACGCAGTATTTT.

The V and J genes are TRBV11-2 and TRBJ1-5, with 8 positions matching TRBD1. The CDR3 spans 14 residues. Germline values: CDR1 SGHAT, CDR2 FQNNGV. J was trimmed by 6 bases and V by 5 bases; bases with no gene match: 6. The DNA for the CDR3 is TGTGCCAGCAGCCTCGACAGGGGACCTCAGCCCCAGCATTTT. Encoded protein: CASSLDRGPQPQHF.

The rearrangement joins TRBV20-1 to TRBJ2-1, with a weak D call TRBD1 (5 bases). V was pared by 6 bases and J by 0 bases, with 18 bases between. From germline, CDR1 is DFQATT and CDR2 SNEGSKA (reference sequence). This CDR3 has 16 amino acids. The CDR3 nucleotides are TGCAGTGCGTCCCTAGGGGCGCTGAGCTCCTACAATGAGCAGTTCTTC. Its translation: CSASLGALSSYNEQFF.

In its sample, this clonotype was seen many times. The J gene is TRBJ1-2, the V gene TRBV28; TRBD1 matches 12 bases. This CDR3 is 17 amino acids long. Germline CDR1 reads MDHEN; CDR2 reads SYDVKM. J was trimmed by 4 bases and V by 4 bases; bases with no gene match: 10. CDR3 amino acids: CASSSPGQGANSYGYTF. The CDR3 DNA is TGTGCCAGCAGTTCCCCGGGACAGGGGGCGAATAGCTATGGCTACACCTTC.

This clonotype was recorded many times. The chain joins TRBV28 to TRBJ2-1; 7 nucleotides match TRBD2. Germline V gives CDR1 MDHEN, CDR2 SYDVKM. The CDR3 has 13 residues. J lost 10 bases, V lost 4 bases, and 7 bases had no gene match. For the CDR3, the DNA is TGTGCCAGCAGTTCCGTGTTGCGGGGGGAGCAGTTCTTC. This sequence encodes CASSSVLRGEQFF.

This clonotype was recorded at least ten times. V and J are TRBV11-2 and TRBJ2-7; D possibly uses TRBD1 or TRBD2 (7 bases each). V was shortened by 6 bases and J by 3 bases, with 15 bases between the two germline ends. This CDR3 contains 14 residues. Germline assignment: CDR1 SGHAT and CDR2 FQNNGV. CDR3 DNA: TGTGCCAGCAGAAAGGGGGCTAGCGGCTACGAGCAGTACTTC. Protein product: CASRKGASGYEQYF.